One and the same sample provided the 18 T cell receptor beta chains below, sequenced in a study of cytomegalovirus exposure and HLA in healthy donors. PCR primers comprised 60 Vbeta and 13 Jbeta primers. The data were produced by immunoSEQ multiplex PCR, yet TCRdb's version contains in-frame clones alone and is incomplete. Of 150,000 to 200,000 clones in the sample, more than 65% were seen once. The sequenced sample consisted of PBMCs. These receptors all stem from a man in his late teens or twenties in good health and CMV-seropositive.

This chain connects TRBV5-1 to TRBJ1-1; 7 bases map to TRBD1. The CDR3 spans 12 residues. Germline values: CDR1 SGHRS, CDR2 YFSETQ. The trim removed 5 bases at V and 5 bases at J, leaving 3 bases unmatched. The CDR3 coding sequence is TGCGCCAGCAGAGGGGGCGGTACTGAAGCTTTCTTT. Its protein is CASRGGGTEAFF.

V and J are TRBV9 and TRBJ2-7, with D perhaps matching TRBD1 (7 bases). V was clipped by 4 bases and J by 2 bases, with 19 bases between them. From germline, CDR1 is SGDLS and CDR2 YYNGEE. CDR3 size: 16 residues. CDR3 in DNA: TGTGCCAGCAGCCTACAAGGAGGGACAGTCACCTACGAGCAGTACTTC. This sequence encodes CASSLQGGTVTYEQYF.

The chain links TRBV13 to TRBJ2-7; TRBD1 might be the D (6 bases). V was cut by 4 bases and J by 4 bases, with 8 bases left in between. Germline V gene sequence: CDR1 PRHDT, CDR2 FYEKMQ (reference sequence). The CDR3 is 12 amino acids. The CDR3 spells CASSSQGYEQYF. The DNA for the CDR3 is TGTGCCAGCAGCTCACAGGGTTACGAGCAGTACTTC.

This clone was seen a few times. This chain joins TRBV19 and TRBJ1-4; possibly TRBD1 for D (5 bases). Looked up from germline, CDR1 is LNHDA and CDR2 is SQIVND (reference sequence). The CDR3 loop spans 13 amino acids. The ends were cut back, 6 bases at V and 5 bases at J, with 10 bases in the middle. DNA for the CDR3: TGTGCCAGTAGCAGGGAAGTAAATGAAAAACTGTTTTTT. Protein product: CASSREVNEKLFF.

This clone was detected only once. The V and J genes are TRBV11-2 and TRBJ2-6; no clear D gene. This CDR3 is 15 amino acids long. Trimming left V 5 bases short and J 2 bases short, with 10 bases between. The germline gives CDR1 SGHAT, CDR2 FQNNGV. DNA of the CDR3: TGTGCCAGCAGCAGAGAGGTGACTGGGGCCAACGTCCTGACTTTC. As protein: CASSREVTGANVLTF.

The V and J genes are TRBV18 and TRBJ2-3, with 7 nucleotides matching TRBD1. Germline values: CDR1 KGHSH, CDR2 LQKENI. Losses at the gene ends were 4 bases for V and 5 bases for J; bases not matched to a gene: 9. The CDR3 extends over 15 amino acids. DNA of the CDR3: TGTGCCAGCTCACTGGGCCAGGGGGTAGTAGATACGCAGTATTTT. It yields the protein CASSLGQGVVDTQYF.

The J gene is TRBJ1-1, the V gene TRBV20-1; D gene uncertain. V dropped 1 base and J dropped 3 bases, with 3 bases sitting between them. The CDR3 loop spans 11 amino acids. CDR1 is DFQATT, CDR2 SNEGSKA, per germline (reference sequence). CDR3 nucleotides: TGCAGTGCTAGAGTAGACACTGAAGCTTTCTTT. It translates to CSARVDTEAFF.

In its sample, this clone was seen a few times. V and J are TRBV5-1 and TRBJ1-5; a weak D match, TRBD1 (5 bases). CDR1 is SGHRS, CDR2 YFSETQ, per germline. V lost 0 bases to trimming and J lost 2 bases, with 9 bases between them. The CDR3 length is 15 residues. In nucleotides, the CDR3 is TGCGCCAGCAGCTTGGGACAGAGCGGCAATCAGCCCCAGCATTTT. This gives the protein CASSLGQSGNQPQHF. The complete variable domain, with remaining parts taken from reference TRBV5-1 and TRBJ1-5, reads KAGVTQTPRYLIKTRGQQVTLSCSPISGHRSVSWYQQTPGQGLQFLFEYFSETQRNKGNFPGRFSGRQFSNSRSEMNVSTLELGDSALYLCASSLGQSGNQPQHFGDGTRLSIL.

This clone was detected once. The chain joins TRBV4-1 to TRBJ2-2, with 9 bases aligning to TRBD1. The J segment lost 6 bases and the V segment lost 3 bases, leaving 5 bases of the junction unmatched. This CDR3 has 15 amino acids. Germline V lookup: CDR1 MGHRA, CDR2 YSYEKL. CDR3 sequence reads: CASSHVDRGSGELFF. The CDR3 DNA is TGCGCCAGCAGCCACGTGGACAGGGGTTCCGGGGAGCTGTTTTTT.

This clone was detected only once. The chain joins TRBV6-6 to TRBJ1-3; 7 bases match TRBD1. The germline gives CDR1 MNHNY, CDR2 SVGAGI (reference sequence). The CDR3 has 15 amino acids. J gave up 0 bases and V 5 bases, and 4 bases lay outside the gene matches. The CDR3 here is CASSTDRASGNTIYF. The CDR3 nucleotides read TGTGCCAGCAGTACAGACAGGGCCTCTGGAAACACCATATATTTT.

The CDR3 region has the DNA TGCAGTGCTCCCAGGGCGAGGGAGCAGTACTTC. This gives the protein CSAPRAREQYF. The chain joins TRBV20-1 to TRBJ2-7; D possibly corresponds to TRBD1 (5 bases). Germline CDR1 is DFQATT and CDR2 is SNEGSKA (reference sequence). Trimming removed 5 bases from V and 7 bases from J, with 12 bases in between. This CDR3 is 11 amino acids long.

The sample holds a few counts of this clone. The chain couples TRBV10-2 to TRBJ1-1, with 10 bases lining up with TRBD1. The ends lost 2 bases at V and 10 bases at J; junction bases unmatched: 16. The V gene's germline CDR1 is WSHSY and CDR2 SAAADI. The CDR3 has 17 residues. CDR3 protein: CASSEPQSATGGEAAFF. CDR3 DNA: TGCGCCAGCAGTGAGCCGCAATCCGCGACAGGGGGCGAGGCAGCTTTCTTT.

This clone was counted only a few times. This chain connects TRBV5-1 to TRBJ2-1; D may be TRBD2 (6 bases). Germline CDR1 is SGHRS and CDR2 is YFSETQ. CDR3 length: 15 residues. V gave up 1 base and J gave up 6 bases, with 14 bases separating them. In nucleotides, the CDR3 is TGCGCCAGCAGCTTGCTATCCCGGGGGACCAATGAGCAGTTCTTC. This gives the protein CASSLLSRGTNEQFF. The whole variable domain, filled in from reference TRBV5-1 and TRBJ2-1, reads KAGVTQTPRYLIKTRGQQVTLSCSPISGHRSVSWYQQTPGQGLQFLFEYFSETQRNKGNFPGRFSGRQFSNSRSEMNVSTLELGDSALYLCASSLLSRGTNEQFFGPGTRLTVL.

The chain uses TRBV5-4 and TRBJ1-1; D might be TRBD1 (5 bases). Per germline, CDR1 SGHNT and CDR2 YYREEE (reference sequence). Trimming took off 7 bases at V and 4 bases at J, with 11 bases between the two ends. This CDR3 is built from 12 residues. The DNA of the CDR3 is TGTGCCAGCCATGTCGGGGGCACTGAAGCTTTCTTT. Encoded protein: CASHVGGTEAFF.

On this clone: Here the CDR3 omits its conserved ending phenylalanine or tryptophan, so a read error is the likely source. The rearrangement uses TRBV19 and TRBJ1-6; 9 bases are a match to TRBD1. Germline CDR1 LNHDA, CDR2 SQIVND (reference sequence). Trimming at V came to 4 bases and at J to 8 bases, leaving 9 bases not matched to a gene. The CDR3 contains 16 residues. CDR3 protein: CASSTTTGTGHSPLHL. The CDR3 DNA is TGTGCCAGTAGTACTACAACCGGGACAGGGCATTCACCCCTCCACCTT.

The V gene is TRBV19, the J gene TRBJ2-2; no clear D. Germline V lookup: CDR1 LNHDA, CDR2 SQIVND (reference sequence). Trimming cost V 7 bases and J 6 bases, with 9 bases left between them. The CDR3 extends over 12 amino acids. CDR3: CASTPVAGELFF. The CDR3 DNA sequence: TGTGCCAGTACCCCGGTAGCCGGGGAGCTGTTTTTT.

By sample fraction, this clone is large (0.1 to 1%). The CDR3 here is CASSQGRDYEQYF. In DNA form, the CDR3 reads TGTGCCAGCAGCCAAGGCAGGGACTACGAGCAGTACTTC. The gene calls are TRBV14 and TRBJ2-7; D is possibly TRBD1 (5 bases). The V end lost 1 base, the J end lost 3 bases, and 7 bases lay between the germline ends. Germline lookup yields CDR1 SGHDN and CDR2 FVKESK. The CDR3 is made up of 13 amino acids.

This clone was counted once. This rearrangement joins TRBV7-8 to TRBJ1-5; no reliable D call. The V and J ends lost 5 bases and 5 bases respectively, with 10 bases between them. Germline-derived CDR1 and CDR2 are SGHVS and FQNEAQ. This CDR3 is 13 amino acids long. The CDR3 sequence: CASSRSQDQPQHF. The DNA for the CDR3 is TGTGCCAGCAGCCGAAGCCAGGATCAGCCCCAGCATTTT.